This entry features one T cell receptor (beta chain) sequence. This entry belongs to a study of blood T cell repertoires in COVID-19. The data were produced by immunoSEQ multiplex PCR, yet TCRdb's version contains in-frame clones alone and is incomplete. This sample has roughly 52,000 clones; around nine tenths occur once, and the top ten carry around 9.3%. In germline, CDR1 is SGHAT, CDR2 FQNNGV. The V segment lost 7 bases and the J segment 6 bases; nucleotides outside the gene matches: 7. The length of the CDR3 is 15 residues. This receptor was taken from a man aged 60 to 75 with active COVID-19. Specimen: peripheral blood. This chain connects TRBV11-2 to TRBJ2-7, with 15 bases identical to TRBD2. The CDR3, as DNA: TGTGCCAGCACGAGGACTAGCGGGAGGGTGGGCGAGCAGTACTTC. Translation: CASTRTSGRVGEQYF. Full variable domain (rest looked up from reference TRBV11-2 and TRBJ2-7): EAGVAQSPRYKIIEKRQSVAFWCNPISGHATLYWYQQILGQGPKLLIQFQNNGVVDDSQLPKDRFSAERLKGVDSTLKIQPAKLEDSAVYLCASTRTSGRVGEQYFGPGTRLTVT.